What follows are 6 T cell receptor beta chains derived from one specimen sequenced in a study of cytomegalovirus exposure and HLA in healthy donors (dated by TCRdb to the late 2010s). Library generation was performed with the immunoSEQ multiplex PCR assay. TCRdb took over this immuneACCESS table, retaining in-frame rearrangements with V and J assigned. Such tables are incomplete; in checked studies, under half of the missing clones stem from an unresolved V gene, and the remainder is unexplained. In this sample the table shows 200,000 to 250,000 clones, roughly 87% of which occur a single time. The ten largest clones represent 9.5% to 15% of the sample. Input material: PBMCs. These receptor sequences come from a man between 18 and 29 years old in good health and CMV-seropositive.

This chain connects TRBV18 to TRBJ2-7; D call uncertain. CDR1 is KGHSH and CDR2 is LQKENI in the germline V gene. V lost 2 bases and J 6 bases, leaving 8 bases between the germline ends. The CDR3 is made up of 12 amino acids. The DNA of the CDR3 is TGTGCCAGCTCACCAACTCAAGGCGAGCAGTACTTC. Its protein product is CASSPTQGEQYF.

The chain recombines TRBV28 with TRBJ1-2, with D possibly matching TRBD1 (6 bases). CDR1 and CDR2 from the germline V gene are MDHEN and SYDVKM. Between the trimmed V and J ends, which lost 10 bases and 4 bases, there was a span of 13 bases. The CDR3 is 12 amino acids. CDR3 coding DNA: TGTGCCATCAGGGGAACAGCCTATGGCTACACCTTC. Amino acids: CAIRGTAYGYTF.

The chain recombines TRBV6-4 with TRBJ2-2, with TRBD1 matching 7 bases. The germline V gene encodes CDR1 MRHNA and CDR2 SNTAGT. The V segment lost 5 bases and the J segment 5 bases; nucleotides outside the gene matches: 2. The CDR3 has 13 residues. CDR3 nucleotide sequence: TGTGCCAGCAGTCTGACAGGGACCGGGGAGCTGTTTTTT. Its protein is CASSLTGTGELFF.

The V and J genes are TRBV30 and TRBJ2-2; 7 bases are a match to TRBD2. This CDR3 region has 16 residues. J was trimmed by 3 bases and V by 4 bases; bases with no gene match: 11. CDR1 is GTSNPN, CDR2 SVGIG, per germline (reference sequence). The CDR3 spells CAWTTRLAVYTGELFF. DNA of the CDR3: TGTGCCTGGACCACCAGGCTAGCGGTCTACACCGGGGAGCTGTTTTTT.

This chain joins TRBV7-2 and TRBJ2-5; a weak D match, TRBD2 (6 bases). This CDR3 contains 14 residues. Germline CDR1 and CDR2: SGHTA and FQGNSA. V lost 4 bases and J lost 3, with 12 bases in between. The CDR3 DNA sequence: TGTGCCAGCAGCTCGACCGGGACTGAAGAGACCCAGTACTTC. Amino acids: CASSSTGTEETQYF.

The rearrangement joins TRBV4-3 to TRBJ2-2; 14 bases are shared with TRBD2. Germline V gene lookup returns CDR1 LGHNA and CDR2 YSLEER. CDR3 length: 17 amino acids. V shed 4 bases and J 4 bases; nucleotides not matched to a gene: 5. The CDR3 protein is CASSRKGLAGATGELFF. For the CDR3, the DNA is TGCGCCAGCAGCCGGAAGGGACTAGCGGGGGCCACCGGGGAGCTGTTTTTT.